The 17 T cell receptor beta chains in this list originate from one sample, sequenced in a study of identical twins. TCRdb ran MiXCR on the 5' RACE reads and lists one entry per CDR3 protein. Altogether just under 650,000 distinct CDR3 sequences are present, about 7.1% being singletons, with the ten largest covering roughly 1.6%. These data are also associated with another study on yellow fever vaccine responses in identical twins.

What was sequenced was PBMCs. The receptors here all came from a woman aged 18-30 years in good health.

This clonotype was seen many times. This sequence joins TRBV12-3 or TRBV12-4 and TRBJ2-3, with D perhaps assigned TRBD1 or TRBD2 (6 bases each). The length of the CDR3 is 15 residues. The V end lost 2 bases, the J end lost 2 bases, and 11 bases lay between the germline ends. DNA of the CDR3: TGTGCCAGCAGTTTAACGGGGGCCTTCACAGATACGCAGTATTTT. This encodes CASSLTGAFTDTQYF.

This clonotype appeared a few times. This chain connects TRBV4-1 to TRBJ2-1; possibly TRBD1 for D (5 bases). V was cut by 2 bases and J by 4 bases, with 9 bases left in between. Germline CDR1 reads MGHRA; CDR2 reads YSYEKL. This CDR3 has 14 amino acids. The CDR3 sequence: CASSQFDRYNEQFF. The DNA for the CDR3 is TGCGCCAGCAGCCAATTCGACAGATACAATGAGCAGTTCTTC.

This clonotype was seen only a few times. The chain has TRBV5-1 and TRBJ2-3; TRBD2 agrees at 13 bases. After removal of 5 bases from V and 5 bases from J, the junction contained 5 bases not matched to a gene. The CDR3 loop spans 15 amino acids. Germline loops: CDR1 SGHRS, CDR2 YFSETQ. The CDR3: CASSTSGRAGDTQYF. DNA of the CDR3: TGCGCCAGCAGTACTAGCGGGAGGGCCGGAGATACGCAGTATTTT.

This clonotype was counted between two and nine times. The rearrangement uses TRBV4-2 and TRBJ2-5; 10 positions agree with TRBD2. Germline V gene lookup returns CDR1 LGHNA and CDR2 YNFKEQ. The CDR3 is 17 amino acids. V was clipped by 4 bases and J by 2 bases; unmatched bases: 10. The CDR3 loop reads CASSPGTSANIQETQYF. In DNA form, the CDR3 reads TGTGCCAGCAGCCCGGGGACTAGCGCTAATATTCAAGAGACCCAGTACTTC.

This clonotype has ten or more counts. The rearrangement uses TRBV18 and TRBJ2-1, with D possibly being TRBD1 or TRBD2 (5 bases each). Germline V gene lookup returns CDR1 KGHSH and CDR2 LQKENI. CDR3 length: 13 amino acids. V was shortened by 1 base and J by 8 bases, with 9 bases between the two germline ends. This chain's CDR3 is CASSPLEGYEQFF. The CDR3 nucleotides read TGTGCCAGCTCACCACTCGAGGGGTATGAGCAGTTCTTC.

This clonotype showed up just a few times. V and J are TRBV5-1 and TRBJ2-1; possible D gene TRBD1, 5 bases. The CDR3 is made up of 15 amino acids. Germline CDR1 reads SGHRS; CDR2 reads YFSETQ. V shed 6 bases and J shed 1 base, with 14 bases lying between them. CDR3 in amino acids: CASTQGGDSYNEQFF. The CDR3 coding sequence is TGCGCCAGCACGCAGGGTGGGGATTCCTACAATGAGCAGTTCTTC.

Only a few counts were recorded for this clonotype. A junction end diverges from the germline sequence, so it may reflect a read error. The chain uses TRBV7-9 and TRBJ2-5; a possible D gene is TRBD1 (6 bases). CDR3 length: 12 amino acids. Germline CDR1 SEHNR, CDR2 FQNEAQ (reference sequence). CDR3 bases: TGTGCCAGCAGCTTAGCCCGACAGGCATGTCACTTC. The encoded protein is CASSLARQACHF. Full variable domain (outside the CDR3, taken from reference TRBV7-9 and TRBJ2-5): DTGVSQNPRHKITKRGQNVTFRCDPISEHNRLYWYRQTLGQGPEFLTYFQNEAQLEKSRLLSDRFSAERPKGSFSTLEIQRTEQGDSAMYLCASSLARQACHFGPGTRLLVL.

The chain is built from TRBV6-5 and TRBJ2-1; possible D gene TRBD2, 7 bases. CDR3 size: 14 residues. V shed 3 bases and J shed 5 bases, with 11 bases lying between them. The V gene's germline CDR1 is MNHEY and CDR2 SVGAGI. The CDR3 sequence: CASSYRGAHNEQFF. CDR3 in DNA: TGTGCCAGCAGTTATCGGGGGGCCCACAATGAGCAGTTCTTC.

This clonotype has just a few counts. J is TRBJ2-5 and V is TRBV2; possibly TRBD1 or TRBD2 for D (6 bases each). CDR1 and CDR2 from the germline V gene are SNHLY and FYNNEI. Trimming removed 8 bases at V and 2 bases at J, with 15 bases between. The CDR3 length is 14 residues. CDR3 region: CASRMWGAQETQYF. The CDR3 nucleotides read TGTGCCAGCCGCATGTGGGGGGCGCAAGAGACCCAGTACTTC.

The chain links TRBV29-1 to TRBJ2-5, with D perhaps TRBD1 (5 bases). From germline, CDR1 is SQVTM and CDR2 ANQGSEA. The CDR3 is made up of 12 amino acids. Trimming stripped 4 bases from V and 5 bases from J, with 11 bases between. This chain's CDR3 is CSVVPGKETQYF. In nucleotides, the CDR3 is TGCAGCGTTGTTCCAGGGAAGGAGACCCAGTACTTC. Supplemented by reference TRBV29-1 and TRBJ2-5, the full variable domain reads SAVISQKPSRDICQRGTSLTIQCQVDSQVTMMFWYRQQPGQSLTLIATANQGSEATYESGFVIDKFPISRPNLTFSTLTVSNMSPEDSSIYLCSVVPGKETQYFGPGTRLLVL.

This clonotype was seen many times. Written as DNA, the CDR3 is TGTGCCAGCAGTGGGGGACTAGAGTCGAATGAGCAGTTCTTC. Amino acids: CASSGGLESNEQFF. The chain recombines TRBV6-1 with TRBJ2-1; 8 bases line up with TRBD2. Looked up from germline, CDR1 is MNHNS and CDR2 is SASEGT. This CDR3 is 14 amino acids long. V was clipped by 4 bases and J by 7 bases; unmatched bases: 6.

This clonotype was recorded many times. The CDR3 is CASSQEGWTSTEAFF. In nucleotides, the CDR3 is TGTGCCAGCAGTCAGGAAGGGTGGACGAGCACTGAAGCTTTCTTT. The V and J genes are TRBV12-3 or TRBV12-4 and TRBJ1-1, with D unclear. Between the trimmed V and J ends, which lost 5 bases and 4 bases, there was a span of 17 bases. The length of the CDR3 is 15 residues.

The chain combines TRBV11-2 with TRBJ2-5; D gene uncertain. The V gene's germline CDR1 is SGHAT and CDR2 FQNNGV. The CDR3 runs to 13 residues. V gave up 4 bases and J gave up 4 bases, with 10 bases separating them. CDR3 bases: TGTGCCAGCAGCTACACCCTGGTAGAGACCCAGTACTTC. This sequence encodes CASSYTLVETQYF.

In its sample, this clonotype was seen a few times. V and J are TRBV29-1 and TRBJ2-1, with 7 bases matching TRBD1. Germline V lookup: CDR1 SQVTM, CDR2 ANQGSEA. The CDR3 sequence is 13 residues long. With 7 bases clipped from V and 6 bases from J, the junction kept 9 bases outside the gene matches. The CDR3 DNA reads as TGCAGCGGAGCCGGGACAGATAGCAATGAGCAGTTCTTC. This codes for CSGAGTDSNEQFF.

This clonotype was seen more than once but under ten times. The chain carries TRBV5-1 and TRBJ2-3, with a weak D call TRBD1 (7 bases). V lost 4 bases and J lost 4, with 16 bases in between. Germline loops: CDR1 SGHRS, CDR2 YFSETQ. This CDR3 comprises 15 residues. The CDR3: CASSLSGGGSDTQYF. The CDR3 nucleotides read TGCGCCAGCAGCCTTAGCGGAGGGGGCTCAGATACGCAGTATTTT.

This clonotype has a handful of counts. The CDR3 region is CASSPDRLGAGANVLTF. The DNA of the CDR3 is TGCGCCAGCAGCCCGGACAGGTTGGGGGCGGGGGCCAACGTCCTGACTTTC. V gene TRBV5-1 combines with J gene TRBJ2-6; 7 nucleotides line up with TRBD1. Germline lookup yields CDR1 SGHRS and CDR2 YFSETQ. The J segment lost 4 bases and the V segment lost 4 bases, leaving 11 bases of the junction unmatched. This CDR3 has 17 residues.

This clonotype was detected only a few times. The chain uses TRBV6-1 and TRBJ2-2, with D unclear. Per the germline V gene, CDR1 is MNHNS and CDR2 is SASEGT. The CDR3 is made up of 15 amino acids. Trimming pared 5 bases from V and 3 bases from J, leaving 13 bases between. In nucleotides, the CDR3 is TGTGCCAGCAGTCCGACCAGGCAGCACACCGGGGAGCTGTTTTTT. This gives the protein CASSPTRQHTGELFF.